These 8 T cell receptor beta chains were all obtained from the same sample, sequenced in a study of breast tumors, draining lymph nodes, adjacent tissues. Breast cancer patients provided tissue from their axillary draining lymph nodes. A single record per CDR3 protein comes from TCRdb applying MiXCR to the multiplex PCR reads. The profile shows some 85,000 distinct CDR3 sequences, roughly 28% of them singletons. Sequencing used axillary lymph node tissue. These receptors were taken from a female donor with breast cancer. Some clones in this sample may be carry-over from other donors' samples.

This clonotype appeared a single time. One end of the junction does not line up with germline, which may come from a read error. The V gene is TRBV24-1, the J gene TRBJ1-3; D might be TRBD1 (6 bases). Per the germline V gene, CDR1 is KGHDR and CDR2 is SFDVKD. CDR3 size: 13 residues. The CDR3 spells CATPGALGSTIYF. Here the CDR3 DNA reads TGTGCCACCCCAGGGGCACTTGGAAGCACCATATACTTT.

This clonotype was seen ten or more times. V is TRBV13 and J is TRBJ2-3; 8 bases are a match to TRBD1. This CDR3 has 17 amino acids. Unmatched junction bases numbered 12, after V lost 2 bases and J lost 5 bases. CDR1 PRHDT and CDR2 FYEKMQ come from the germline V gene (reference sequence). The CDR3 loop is CASSLIPRRGLGDTQYF. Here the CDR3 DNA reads TGTGCCAGCAGCTTAATTCCTCGCAGGGGGCTCGGAGATACGCAGTATTTT.

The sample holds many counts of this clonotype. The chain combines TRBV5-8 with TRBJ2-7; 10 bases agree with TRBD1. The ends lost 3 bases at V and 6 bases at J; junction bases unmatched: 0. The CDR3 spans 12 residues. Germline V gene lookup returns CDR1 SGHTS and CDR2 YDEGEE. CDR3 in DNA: TGTGCCAGCAGCTGGGACAGGGGCGAGCAGTACTTC. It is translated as CASSWDRGEQYF.

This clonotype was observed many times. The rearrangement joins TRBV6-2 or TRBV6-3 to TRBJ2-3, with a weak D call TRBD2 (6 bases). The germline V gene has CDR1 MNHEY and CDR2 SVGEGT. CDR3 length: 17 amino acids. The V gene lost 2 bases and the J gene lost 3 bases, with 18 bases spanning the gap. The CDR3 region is CASSYGWDSFITDTQYF. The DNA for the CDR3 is TGTGCCAGCAGTTACGGGTGGGACTCCTTCATTACAGATACGCAGTATTTT.

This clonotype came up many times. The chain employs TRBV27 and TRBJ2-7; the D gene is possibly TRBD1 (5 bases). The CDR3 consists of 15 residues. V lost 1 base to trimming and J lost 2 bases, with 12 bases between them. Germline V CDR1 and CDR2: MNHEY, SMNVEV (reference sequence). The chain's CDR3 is CASSLYGRQTYEQYF. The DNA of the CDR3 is TGTGCCAGCAGTTTATACGGCAGACAGACCTACGAGCAGTACTTC.

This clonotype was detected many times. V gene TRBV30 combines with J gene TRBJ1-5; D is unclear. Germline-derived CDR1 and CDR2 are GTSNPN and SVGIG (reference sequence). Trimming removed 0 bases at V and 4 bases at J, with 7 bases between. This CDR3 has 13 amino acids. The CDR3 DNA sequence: TGTGCCTGGAGTGTAACTGATAATCAGCCCCAGCATTTT. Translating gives CAWSVTDNQPQHF.

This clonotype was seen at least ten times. The CDR3 spells CASSSLHLGSYEQYF. For the CDR3, the DNA is TGTGCCAGCAGTTCTTTGCACCTCGGGTCCTACGAGCAGTACTTC. The chain carries TRBV6-2 or TRBV6-3 and TRBJ2-7, with D unresolved. The CDR3 spans 15 residues. Germline lookup yields CDR1 MNHEY and CDR2 SVGEGT. The germline V and J ends were trimmed by 4 bases and 1 base, with 14 bases remaining between them.

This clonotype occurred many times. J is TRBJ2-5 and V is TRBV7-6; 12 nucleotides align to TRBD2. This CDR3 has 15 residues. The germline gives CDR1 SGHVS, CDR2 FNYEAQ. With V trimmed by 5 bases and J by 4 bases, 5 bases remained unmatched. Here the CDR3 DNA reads TGTGCCAGCAGCCCTAGCGGGAGGGACGGAGAGACCCAGTACTTC. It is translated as CASSPSGRDGETQYF. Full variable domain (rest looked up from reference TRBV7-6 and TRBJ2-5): GAGVSQSPRYKVTKRGQDVALRCDPISGHVSLYWYRQALGQGPEFLTYFNYEAQQDKSGLPNDRFSAERPEGSISTLTIQRTEQRDSAMYRCASSPSGRDGETQYFGPGTRLLVL.